The 2 T cell receptor beta chains reported below all come from one sample, sequenced in a study of Graves' ophthalmopathy and Graves' hyperthyroidism. Amplifying from RNA transcripts, the study obtained TCR beta CDR3 regions. The workflow started with a first-round RT-PCR run with HTBI primers and then moved on to a second-round multiplex PCR. TCRdb called the multiplex PCR reads again in MiXCR, with one record for every CDR3 protein. Of 35,000 to 45,000 distinct CDR3 sequences listed, approximately 50% are singletons. Sequenced sample: peripheral blood. The source is an adult woman with stable Graves' hyperthyroidism.

This sequence joins TRBV20-1 and TRBJ1-2; TRBD1 agrees at 10 bases. Per germline, CDR1 DFQATT and CDR2 SNEGSKA (reference sequence). CDR3 length: 15 residues. V trimming: 0 bases; J trimming: 2 bases; junction bases outside the gene matches: 3. The CDR3 sequence is CSAREGQGRNYGYTF. The CDR3 DNA reads as TGCAGTGCTAGAGAGGGACAGGGGAGGAACTATGGCTACACCTTC.

By share, this clonotype ranks as medium-sized. The chain has TRBV20-1 and TRBJ2-2; TRBD2 matches 11 bases. Trimming cost V 7 bases and J 4 bases; bases outside gene matches: 8. This CDR3 has 15 amino acids. The germline gives CDR1 DFQATT, CDR2 SNEGSKA (reference sequence). The chain's CDR3 is CSVTSGRQGTGELFF. CDR3 nucleotides: TGCAGTGTCACTAGCGGGAGACAGGGCACCGGGGAGCTGTTTTTT.